This T cell receptor (beta chain) was found in a study of T cells in Graves' hyperthyroidism and ophthalmopathy. Germline V gene sequence: CDR1 LGHNA, CDR2 YSLEER. The junction had 5 bases not matched to a gene; V was cut back by 3 bases and J by 8 bases. The CDR3 has 14 residues. About this clonotype: Its antigen is as yet unknown.

Broader study findings: The authors' 13 V-J model separated ophthalmopathy from stable hyperthyroidism. Most clonotypes expanded in the thyroid (above 0.001) were also present in blood.

What was amplified from RNA transcripts were TCR beta CDR3 regions. When the TCR CDR3 underwent first-round RT-PCR, the HTBI primer set was used. From the multiplex PCR reads, TCRdb called clonotypes with MiXCR, one entry per CDR3 protein. The sample yields hundreds of thousands of distinct CDR3 sequences, roughly 15% seen once. The sequence came from a woman in her 50s with Graves' ophthalmopathy. Sequences were obtained from blood. The rearrangement links TRBV4-3 to TRBJ2-2, with 8 bases lining up with TRBD1. DNA for the CDR3: TGCGCCAGCAGCCATACAGGGGGACGGGGGGAGCTGTTTTTT. Translating it yields CASSHTGGRGELFF.